Following are 12 T cell receptor beta chains from one sample sequenced in a study of T cell clones after liver transplantation. The table came from immunoSEQ multiplex PCR; TCRdb's copy has only in-frame clones and leaves some out. Among about 7,900 clones, around 80% were seen once, and the ten largest hold 40% to 50%. The sample in question was CD8+ T cells from blood, obtained before liver transplant. Receptors originate from a human donor who received a liver transplant.

The chain couples TRBV7-9 to TRBJ1-2; D call uncertain. V was clipped by 1 base and J by 0 bases, with 9 bases between them. Per the germline V gene, CDR1 is SEHNR and CDR2 is FQNEAQ (reference sequence). There are 15 residues in the CDR3. The CDR3 is CASSLGGESNYGYTF. For the CDR3, the DNA is TGTGCCAGCAGCTTAGGCGGGGAATCTAACTATGGCTACACCTTC.

This clone ranks as medium-sized (0.01 to 0.1%). The chain joins TRBV6-5 to TRBJ1-2, with TRBD1 identical over 7 bases. Per germline, CDR1 MNHEY and CDR2 SVGAGI. CDR3 length: 14 residues. V gave up 0 bases and J gave up 8 bases; unmatched junction bases: 6. This chain's CDR3 is CASSYSKQGNGYTF. Here the CDR3 DNA reads TGTGCCAGCAGTTACTCGAAACAGGGGAACGGCTACACCTTC.

The chain joins TRBV28 to TRBJ2-4; tentative D call: TRBD1 (6 bases). The CDR3 contains 15 residues. In germline, CDR1 is MDHEN, CDR2 SYDVKM. The germline V and J ends were trimmed by 4 bases and 1 base, with 11 bases remaining between them. The CDR3 DNA follows: TGTGCCAGCAGTTCCCCTAGGGGGGCCAAAAACATTCAGTACTTC. Its translation is CASSSPRGAKNIQYF.

J is TRBJ2-7 and V is TRBV4-1; 7 bases fit TRBD1. CDR1 is MGHRA and CDR2 is YSYEKL in the germline V gene. The CDR3 covers 17 residues. V lost 4 bases and J lost 5; bases outside the gene matches: 17. CDR3 in DNA: TGCGCCAGCAGCCGAAAGCCCTCGACAGGGCCCTCGGACGAGCAGTACTTC. Its protein product is CASSRKPSTGPSDEQYF.

The CDR3 nucleotides are TGTGCCAGCAGCTTAGTTAGCGGGGGGGATACGCAGTATTTT. Its translation is CASSLVSGGDTQYF. The chain is built from TRBV11-2 and TRBJ2-3; TRBD2 matches at 10 bases. Germline loops: CDR1 SGHAT, CDR2 FQNNGV. The junction had 1 base not matched to a gene; V was cut back by 1 base and J by 6 bases. This CDR3 region has 14 residues. Filled out from reference TRBV11-2 and TRBJ2-3, the complete variable domain reads EAGVAQSPRYKIIEKRQSVAFWCNPISGHATLYWYQQILGQGPKLLIQFQNNGVVDDSQLPKDRFSAERLKGVDSTLKIQPAKLEDSAVYLCASSLVSGGDTQYFGPGTRLTVL.

The chain joins TRBV11-1 to TRBJ2-7, with 10 bases fitting TRBD1. The germline V gene has CDR1 SGHAT and CDR2 FQDESV (reference sequence). J gave up 1 base and V 5 bases, and 8 bases lay outside the gene matches. The CDR3 loop spans 16 amino acids. The CDR3 DNA reads as TGTGCCAGCAGCCTGACAGGGGGCATAAGTTCCTACGAGCAGTACTTC. This sequence encodes CASSLTGGISSYEQYF.

The rearrangement links TRBV2 to TRBJ2-1, with D perhaps TRBD2 (6 bases). Germline V gene sequence: CDR1 SNHLY, CDR2 FYNNEI. The CDR3 contains 13 residues. V lost 9 bases to trimming and J lost 4 bases, with 13 bases between them. The CDR3 here is CASTSWLYNEQFF. In nucleotides, the CDR3 is TGTGCCAGTACTAGCTGGTTATACAATGAGCAGTTCTTC.

The chain combines TRBV29-1 with TRBJ2-1; D is unresolved. V dropped 1 base and J dropped 6 bases, with 10 bases sitting between them. Germline CDR1 reads SQVTM; CDR2 reads ANQGSEA. This CDR3 is 13 amino acids long. CDR3 nucleotide sequence: TGCAGCGTTGAAGGGGCAAGTTCCAATGAGCAGTTCTTC. It codes for CSVEGASSNEQFF.

The V gene is TRBV6-4, the J gene TRBJ2-1, with 12 bases that match TRBD2. CDR3 size: 14 residues. Trimming took 6 bases from V and 8 from J; bases not matched to a gene: 5. The germline V gene has CDR1 MRHNA and CDR2 SNTAGT. The DNA of the CDR3 is TGTGCCAGCAGCCCGACTAGCGGGGGCCATGAGCAGTTCTTC. Translation gives CASSPTSGGHEQFF.

The chain couples TRBV2 to TRBJ2-7, with D hard to call. Per germline, CDR1 SNHLY and CDR2 FYNNEI. V lost 4 bases and J lost 11, with 18 bases in between. The CDR3 contains 13 residues. CDR3 DNA sequence: TGTGCCAGCAGTGGGAGCAGCACCAGAATGGAGTACTTC. Translation: CASSGSSTRMEYF.

The chain carries TRBV4-2 and TRBJ2-1; D gene ambiguous. Germline V gives CDR1 LGHNA, CDR2 YNFKEQ. The CDR3 totals 16 residues. V was trimmed by 0 bases and J by 0 bases, leaving 9 bases between them. For the CDR3, the DNA is TGTGCCAGCAGCCAAGAAGCCCTAGGCTCCTACAATGAGCAGTTCTTC. Translated: CASSQEALGSYNEQFF.

The chain is built from TRBV28 and TRBJ2-3, with 12 bases fitting TRBD2. The junction had 5 bases not matched to a gene; V was cut back by 1 base and J by 0 bases. Germline loops: CDR1 MDHEN, CDR2 SYDVKM. CDR3 length equals 18 residues. The CDR3 DNA sequence: TGTGCCAGCAGTTTATCTAGCGGGGGGGTATCTAGCACAGATACGCAGTATTTT. It yields the protein CASSLSSGGVSSTDTQYF.